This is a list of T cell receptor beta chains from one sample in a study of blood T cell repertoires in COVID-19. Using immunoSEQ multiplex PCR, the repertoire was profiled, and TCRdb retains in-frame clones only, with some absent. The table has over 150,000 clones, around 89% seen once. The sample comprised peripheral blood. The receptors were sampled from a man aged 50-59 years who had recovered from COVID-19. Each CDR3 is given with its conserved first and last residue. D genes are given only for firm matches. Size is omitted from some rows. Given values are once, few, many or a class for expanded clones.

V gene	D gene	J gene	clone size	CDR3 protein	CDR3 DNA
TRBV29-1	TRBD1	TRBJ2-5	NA	CSAAGTGQETQYF	TGCAGCGCCGCCGGGACAGGGCAAGAGACCCAGTACTTC
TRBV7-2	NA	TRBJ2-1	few	CASSPGGAEGSSYNEQFF	TGTGCCAGCAGCCCTGGGGGGGCAGAGGGCTCCTCCTACAATGAGCAGTTCTTC
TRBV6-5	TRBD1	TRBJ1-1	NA	CASSSGQILAQAFF	TGTGCCAGCAGTTCGGGACAGATCCTGGCCCAAGCTTTCTTT
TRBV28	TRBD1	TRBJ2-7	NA	CASSLYPGTGRAEQYF	TGTGCCAGCAGTTTATACCCCGGGACAGGGAGGGCCGAGCAGTACTTC
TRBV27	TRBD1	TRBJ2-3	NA	CASSLRQGGASQYF	TGTGCCAGCAGTTTACGACAGGGGGGAGCGTCGCAGTATTTT
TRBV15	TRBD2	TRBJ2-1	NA	CATSRARRAASGRGGSYNEQFF	TGTGCCACCAGCAGAGCTCGGCGGGCCGCTAGCGGGAGAGGTGGCTCCTACAATGAGCAGTTCTTC
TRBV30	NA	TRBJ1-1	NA	CAWSVLPGTEAFF	TGTGCCTGGAGTGTACTACCAGGGACTGAAGCTTTCTTT
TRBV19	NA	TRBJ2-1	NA	CASSISSGNGNEQFF	TGTGCCAGTAGTATATCGTCCGGGAACGGCAATGAGCAGTTCTTC
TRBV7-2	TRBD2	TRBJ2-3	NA	CATSPAAASGGTHQQYF	TGTGCCACCAGCCCCGCCGCGGCTAGCGGGGGTACCCATCAGCAGTATTTT
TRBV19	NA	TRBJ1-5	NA	CASARSPQDQPQHF	TGTGCCAGCGCCAGATCACCTCAAGATCAGCCCCAGCATTTT
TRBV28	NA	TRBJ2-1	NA	CASSPRAYNEQFF	TGTGCCAGCAGTCCCAGGGCCTACAATGAGCAGTTCTTC
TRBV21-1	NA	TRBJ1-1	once	CASSKPGQGNLNTEAFF	TGTGCCAGCAGCAAACCTGGCCAGGGGAACTTGAACACTGAAGCTTTCTTT
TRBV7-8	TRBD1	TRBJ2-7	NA	CASSRGDSSLSWSYEQYF	TGTGCCAGCAGCCGAGGGGACAGCTCCTTATCCTGGTCCTACGAGCAGTACTTC
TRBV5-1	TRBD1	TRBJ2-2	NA	CASGTGNTGELFF	TGCGCCAGCGGGACAGGCAACACCGGGGAGCTGTTTTTT
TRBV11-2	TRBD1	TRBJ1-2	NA	CASSFRGTGISNYGYTF	TGTGCCAGCAGCTTTCGCGGGACAGGGATATCTAACTATGGCTACACCTTC
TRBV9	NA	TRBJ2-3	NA	CASSAYRGTDTQYF	TGTGCCAGCAGCGCTTACAGGGGCACAGATACGCAGTATTTT
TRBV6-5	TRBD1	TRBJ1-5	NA	CASSGTGLQPQHF	TGTGCCAGCAGCGGGACAGGATTGCAGCCCCAGCATTTT
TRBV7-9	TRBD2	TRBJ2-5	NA	CASRPGLAGVGETQYF	TGTGCCAGCAGACCAGGACTAGCGGGAGTAGGAGAGACCCAGTACTTC
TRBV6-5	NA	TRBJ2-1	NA	CASSTRGLAKEQFF	TGTGCCAGCAGTACCCGGGGGTTGGCAAAAGAGCAGTTCTTC
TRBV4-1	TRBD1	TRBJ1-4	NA	CASSQDPLTGGIEKLFF	TGCGCCAGCAGCCAAGATCCGTTGACAGGGGGAATTGAAAAACTGTTTTTT
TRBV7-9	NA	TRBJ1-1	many	CASRTAGDEAFF	TGTGCCAGCAGGACCGCCGGGGATGAAGCTTTCTTT
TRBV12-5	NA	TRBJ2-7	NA	CASAQGYEQYF	TGTGCTAGTGCCCAGGGCTACGAGCAGTACTTC
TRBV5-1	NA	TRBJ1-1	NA	CASSLNLRGRTEAFF	TGCGCCAGCAGCTTGAACCTTCGGGGGAGGACTGAAGCTTTCTTT
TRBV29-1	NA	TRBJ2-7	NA	CSAIGTKVTDEQYF	TGCAGCGCTATCGGGACAAAGGTAACGGACGAGCAGTACTTC
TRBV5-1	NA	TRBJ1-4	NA	CASSRRQGQGEKLFF	TGCGCCAGCAGCCGGCGGCAGGGGCAGGGTGAAAAACTGTTTTTT
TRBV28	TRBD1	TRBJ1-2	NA	CASSLHRGQGGYTF	TGTGCCAGCAGTTTACACAGGGGGCAAGGGGGCTACACCTTC
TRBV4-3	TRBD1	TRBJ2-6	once	CASSQDNPRDRVGSGANVLTF	TGCGCCAGCAGCCAAGATAACCCTCGGGACAGGGTGGGCTCTGGGGCCAACGTCCTGACTTTC
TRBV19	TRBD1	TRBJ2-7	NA	CASSVDRVKTDEQYF	TGTGCCAGTAGCGTGGACAGGGTCAAAACTGACGAGCAGTACTTC
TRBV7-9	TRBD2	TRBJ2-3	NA	CASSFLAGDTQYF	TGTGCCAGCAGCTTTTTAGCGGGGGACACGCAGTATTTT
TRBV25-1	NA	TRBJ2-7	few	CASSEYRSSYEQYF	TGTGCCAGCAGTGAGTACAGGAGCTCCTACGAGCAGTACTTC
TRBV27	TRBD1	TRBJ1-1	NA	CASSVPGGDGTEAFF	TGTGCCAGCAGCGTACCAGGGGGCGATGGGACTGAAGCTTTCTTT
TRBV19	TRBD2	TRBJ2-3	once	CASSIGLAPDTQYF	TGTGCCAGTAGTATCGGACTAGCTCCAGATACGCAGTATTTT
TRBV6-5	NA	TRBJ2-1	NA	CASSYSYSSSNEQFF	TGTGCCAGCAGTTACTCGTATTCCAGTTCAAATGAGCAGTTCTTC
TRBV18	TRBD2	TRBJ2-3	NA	CASSSTSGTSTDTQYF	TGTGCCAGCTCATCTACTAGCGGGACGAGCACAGATACGCAGTATTTT
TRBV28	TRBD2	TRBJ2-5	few	CASSLGGEETQYF	TGTGCCAGCAGTTTGGGAGGGGAAGAGACCCAGTACTTC
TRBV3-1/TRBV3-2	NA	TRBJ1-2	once	CASSPPVGGGYTF	TGTGCCAGCAGCCCTCCGGTTGGGGGCGGCTACACCTTC
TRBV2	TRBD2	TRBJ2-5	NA	CASSEVGTSGVGTQYF	TGTGCCAGCAGTGAAGTCGGGACTAGCGGGGTTGGGACCCAGTACTTC
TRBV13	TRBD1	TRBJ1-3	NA	CASSLEGGRSGNTIYF	TGTGCCAGCAGCTTAGAAGGGGGCAGGTCTGGAAACACCATATATTTT
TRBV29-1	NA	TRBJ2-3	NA	CSVDGVGTDTQYF	TGCAGCGTTGACGGAGTCGGCACAGATACGCAGTATTTT
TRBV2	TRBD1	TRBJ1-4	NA	CASSRQGNNEKLFF	TGTGCCAGCAGTCGACAGGGGAATAATGAAAAACTGTTTTTT
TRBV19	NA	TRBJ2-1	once	CASSIQPMGLLFREQFF	TGTGCCAGTAGTATCCAGCCCATGGGACTCCTTTTCAGGGAGCAGTTCTTC
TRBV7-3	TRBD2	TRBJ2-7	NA	CASSSGLAGVREQYF	TGTGCCAGCAGCTCGGGACTAGCGGGAGTTCGCGAGCAGTACTTC
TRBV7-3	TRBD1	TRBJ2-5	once	CASSPARGQETQYF	TGTGCCAGCAGCCCAGCCAGGGGGCAAGAGACCCAGTACTTC
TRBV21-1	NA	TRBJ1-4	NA	CASNIPGQGNEKLFF	TGTGCCAGCAACATCCCGGGACAGGGTAATGAAAAACTGTTTTTT
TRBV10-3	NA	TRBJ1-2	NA	CAISGVGVGGANYGYTF	TGTGCCATCAGTGGTGTTGGGGTTGGGGGGGCTAACTATGGCTACACCTTC
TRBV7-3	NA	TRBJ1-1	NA	CASSTDWGAEAFF	TGTGCCAGCAGTACAGACTGGGGAGCTGAAGCTTTCTTT
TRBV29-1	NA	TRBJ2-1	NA	CSVKPLDRNNEQFF	TGCAGCGTCAAACCCCTGGACAGAAACAATGAGCAGTTCTTC
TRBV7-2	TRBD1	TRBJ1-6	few	CASSLDVQGKSPLHF	TGTGCCAGCAGCTTAGACGTACAGGGGAAATCACCCCTCCACTTT
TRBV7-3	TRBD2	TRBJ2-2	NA	CASSQGTSPSGELFF	TGTGCCAGCAGCCAAGGGACTAGCCCGTCCGGGGAGCTGTTTTTT
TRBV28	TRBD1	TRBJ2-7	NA	CASSPDRGRPYEQYF	TGTGCCAGCAGTCCCGACAGGGGGCGTCCCTACGAGCAGTACTTC
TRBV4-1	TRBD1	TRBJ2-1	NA	CASSLTPGTGVGNEQFF	TGCGCCAGCAGCCTAACGCCCGGGACAGGGGTTGGAAATGAGCAGTTCTTC
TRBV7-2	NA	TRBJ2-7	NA	CASSLVQTPNSYEQYF	TGTGCCAGCAGCTTAGTACAGACCCCCAATTCGTACGAGCAGTACTTC
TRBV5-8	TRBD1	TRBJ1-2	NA	CASSLAGTGGGGYTF	TGTGCCAGCAGCTTGGCCGGGACAGGGGGCGGTGGCTACACCTTC
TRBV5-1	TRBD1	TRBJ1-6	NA	CASSLGQGGNSPLHF	TGCGCCAGCAGCTTGGGACAGGGGGGAAATTCACCCCTCCACTTT
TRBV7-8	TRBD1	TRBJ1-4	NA	CASSIITGAEKLFF	TGTGCCAGCAGCATTATCACAGGGGCCGAAAAACTGTTTTTT
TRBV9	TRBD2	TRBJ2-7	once	CASSLAAGGNYEQYF	TGTGCCAGCAGCCTCGCAGCGGGGGGGAATTACGAGCAGTACTTC
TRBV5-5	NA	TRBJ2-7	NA	CASSFEGSSSYEQYF	TGTGCCAGCAGCTTTGAGGGTTCTAGCTCCTACGAGCAGTACTTC
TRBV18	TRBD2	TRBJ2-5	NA	CASSPGLAGGRQETQYF	TGTGCCAGCTCACCGGGACTAGCGGGGGGTCGCCAAGAGACCCAGTACTTC